These 8 T cell receptor beta chains were sequenced from one sample in a study of blood T cells in healthy people across ages. Together with a sample-barcoded 5' primer, a J-beta primer mix was included in a second PCR lasting about 7 to 12 cycles. TCRdb re-analysed the 5' RACE reads in MiXCR, keeping a single row per CDR3 protein. The top ten hold roughly a third of the sample, which has about 680,000 distinct CDR3 sequences, roughly 49% seen once. Sequenced material: blood. These receptors were taken from a woman aged 60 to 75 in good health.

The chain links TRBV7-9 to TRBJ2-3; 9 positions match TRBD1. Germline CDR1 is SEHNR and CDR2 is FQNEAQ (reference sequence). V gave up 3 bases and J gave up 5 bases; unmatched junction bases: 15. The CDR3 loop spans 18 amino acids. The CDR3 coding sequence is TGTGCCAGCAGCTTCGATAACCGGGACAGGGTAAACAAAGATACGCAGTATTTT. It is translated as CASSFDNRDRVNKDTQYF.

This chain links TRBV3-1 with TRBJ1-4; 8 nucleotides align to TRBD1. This CDR3 contains 14 residues. J was trimmed by 7 bases and V by 1 base; bases with no gene match: 2. The germline V gene has CDR1 LGHDT and CDR2 YNNKEL (reference sequence). The CDR3 bases are TGTGCCAGCAGCCAAGGGACAGGGCGTGAAAAACTGTTTTTT. This translates into CASSQGTGREKLFF. Using reference TRBV3-1 and TRBJ1-4 for the parts outside the CDR3, the full variable domain is DTAVSQTPKYLVTQMGNDKSIKCEQNLGHDTMYWYKQDSKKFLKIMFSYNNKELIINETVPNRFSPKSPDKAHLNLHINSLELGDSAVYFCASSQGTGREKLFFGSGTQLSVL.

The chain carries TRBV20-1 and TRBJ2-1; TRBD2 matches 8 bases. J gave up 1 base and V 1 base, and 18 bases lay outside the gene matches. Germline V CDR1 and CDR2: DFQATT, SNEGSKA (reference sequence). The CDR3 covers 20 residues. This chain's CDR3 is CSARVPSGLGATRSYNEQFF. The CDR3 DNA reads as TGCAGTGCTAGAGTTCCTAGCGGGTTGGGGGCAACAAGGTCCTACAATGAGCAGTTCTTC.

With respect to this clonotype: With a much larger clone just one base away, this may be a read error. V is TRBV20-1 and J is TRBJ1-2, with D perhaps matching TRBD1 (5 bases). V gave up 6 bases and J gave up 4 bases, with 18 bases separating them. The length of the CDR3 is 14 residues. Germline lookup yields CDR1 DFQATT and CDR2 SNEGSKA (reference sequence). Here the CDR3 reads CSALSDTGAYGYTF. The CDR3 DNA sequence: TGCAGTGCCCTGAGTGATACAGGCGCCTATGGCTACACCTTC.

The chain is built from TRBV6-2 or TRBV6-3 and TRBJ2-1, with 10 positions matching TRBD2. Germline CDR1 MNHEY, CDR2 SVGEGT. CDR3 length equals 14 residues. V trimming: 6 bases; J trimming: 8 bases; junction bases outside the gene matches: 7. CDR3 DNA: TGTGCCAGCAGCGATAGCGGGAGGTTCTATGAGCAGTTCTTC. Its translation: CASSDSGRFYEQFF.

This sequence joins TRBV10-3 and TRBJ2-3, with a tentative D call TRBD2 (5 bases). Looked up from germline, CDR1 is ENHRY and CDR2 is SYGVKD. Between the trimmed V and J ends, which lost 8 bases and 3 bases, there was a span of 15 bases. The CDR3 extends over 14 amino acids. The CDR3 protein is CAIQTGMVTDTQYF. The CDR3 DNA follows: TGTGCCATCCAGACGGGGATGGTAACAGATACGCAGTATTTT.

The chain couples TRBV4-2 to TRBJ1-2; D unresolved. Germline V CDR1 and CDR2: LGHNA, YNFKEQ. The ends were cut back, 0 bases at V and 8 bases at J, with 13 bases in the middle. This CDR3 is built from 14 residues. The CDR3 is CASSQERRVNGYTF. In DNA form, the CDR3 reads TGTGCCAGCAGCCAAGAGCGTCGGGTCAACGGCTACACCTTC.

This chain connects TRBV20-1 to TRBJ1-6; D gene ambiguous. V lost 4 bases to trimming and J lost 3 bases, with 22 bases between them. The CDR3 spans 18 residues. The germline gives CDR1 DFQATT, CDR2 SNEGSKA (reference sequence). This chain's CDR3 is CSAKGGWTLGCYNSPLHF. DNA for the CDR3: TGCAGTGCTAAAGGAGGTTGGACCCTCGGCTGCTATAATTCACCCCTCCACTTT.